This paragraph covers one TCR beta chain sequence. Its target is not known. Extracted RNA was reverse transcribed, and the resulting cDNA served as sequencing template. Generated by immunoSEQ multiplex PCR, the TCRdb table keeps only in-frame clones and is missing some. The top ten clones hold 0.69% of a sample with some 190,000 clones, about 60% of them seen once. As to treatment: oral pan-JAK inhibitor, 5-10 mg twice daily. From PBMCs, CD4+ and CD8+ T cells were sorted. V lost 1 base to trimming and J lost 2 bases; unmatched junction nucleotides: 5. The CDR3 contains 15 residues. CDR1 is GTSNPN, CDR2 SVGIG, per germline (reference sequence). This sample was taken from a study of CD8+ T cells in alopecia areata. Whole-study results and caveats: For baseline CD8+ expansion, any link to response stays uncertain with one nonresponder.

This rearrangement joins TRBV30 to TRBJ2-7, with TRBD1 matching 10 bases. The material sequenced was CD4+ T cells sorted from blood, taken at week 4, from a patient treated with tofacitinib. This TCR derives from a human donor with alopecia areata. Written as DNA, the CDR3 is TGTGCCTGGAGTGGGGGGACAGGGGCCACCTACGAGCAGTACTTC. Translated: CAWSGGTGATYEQYF.